A single sample gave rise to the 11 T cell receptor beta chains below, sequenced in a study of Ad26.COV2.S vaccination and SARS-CoV-2 variants. The treatment is: around 19 received Ad26.COV2.S at low or high dose, single or two shots; roughly 5 received placebo; per-sample allocation not given. Sampling was performed 63 days after the first vaccine or placebo injection. Assay used: immunoSEQ multiplex PCR; TCRdb lists only in-frame clones, some missing. This table has 300,000 to 350,000 clones, about 86% appearing once. Sequencing used peripheral blood, obtained in a trial of Ad26.COV2.S vaccine versus placebo. These receptors originate from a person aged 18-60 years who received the Ad26.COV2.S COVID-19 vaccine or a placebo.

The V gene is TRBV5-4, the J gene TRBJ1-3; 7 bases are a match to TRBD1. The CDR3 covers 15 residues. With V trimmed by 4 bases and J by 2 bases, 6 bases remained unmatched. CDR1 is SGHNT, CDR2 YYREEE, per germline (reference sequence). The chain's CDR3 is CASSLTGLTGNTIYF. The CDR3 DNA is TGTGCCAGCAGCCTGACAGGGTTGACTGGAAACACCATATATTTT.

This clone was found a few times. The V and J genes are TRBV5-8 and TRBJ1-5; D not resolved. CDR3 length: 18 amino acids. Germline values: CDR1 SGHTS, CDR2 YDEGEE. V was pared by 0 bases and J by 6 bases, with 22 bases between. CDR3 DNA: TGTGCCAGCAGCTTGGGGGTTGGCCTAATTAAGGTTAGTCAGCCCCAGCATTTT. It is translated as CASSLGVGLIKVSQPQHF.

This clone was seen just once. The V and J genes are TRBV5-6 and TRBJ2-6; D unclear. V lost 0 bases and J lost 0, with 7 bases in between. From germline, CDR1 is SGHDT and CDR2 YYEEEE. The CDR3 is 16 residues long. Written as DNA, the CDR3 is TGTGCCAGCAGCTTGGGGCTGATCTCTGGGGCCAACGTCCTGACTTTC. Amino acid sequence: CASSLGLISGANVLTF.

J is TRBJ1-1 and V is TRBV13; 8 nucleotides agree with TRBD1. The CDR3 contains 16 residues. Germline trimming cut 10 bases from V and 1 base from J; bases unmatched to any gene: 14. Germline values: CDR1 PRHDT, CDR2 FYEKMQ (reference sequence). CDR3 DNA sequence: TGTGCCACAGAAACCGGACAGGGTACGGCGAACACTGAAGCTTTCTTT. This translates into CATETGQGTANTEAFF.

The DNA of the CDR3 is TGTGCCAGCAGCCAAATGCGTCGGGGGGGGGCAGATACGCAGTATTTT. It is translated as CASSQMRRGGADTQYF. The chain couples TRBV3-1 (or the pseudogene TRBV3-2) to TRBJ2-3; 8 nucleotides match TRBD2. In germline, CDR1 is LGHDT, CDR2 YNNKEL (reference sequence). J lost 4 bases, V lost 2 bases, and 8 bases had no gene match. The CDR3 consists of 16 residues.

This chain uses TRBV5-6 with TRBJ2-1; D not certain. V was trimmed by 0 bases and J by 15 bases, leaving 10 bases between them. The CDR3 spans 11 residues. Germline CDR1 and CDR2: SGHDT and YYEEEE. DNA of the CDR3: TGTGCCAGCAGCTTGGGTCCTACGGGGTTCTTC. This gives the protein CASSLGPTGFF.

Worth noting for this clone: The sample contains more than one DNA sequence encoding this CDR3. V gene TRBV12-3 or TRBV12-4 combines with J gene TRBJ2-7; D is unresolved. V gave up 4 bases and J gave up 1 base, with 2 bases separating them. CDR3 length equals 11 residues. DNA of the CDR3: TGTGCCAGCAGTTCTTCCTACGAGCAGTACTTC. As protein: CASSSSYEQYF.

Comment on this clone: Other DNA sequences of this sample code for an identical CDR3. V usage is TRBV11-2 and J usage is TRBJ2-7; TRBD2 is a possible D gene (7 bases). The CDR3 spans 13 residues. Trimming took 3 bases from V and 4 from J, leaving 10 bases between them. Germline V lookup: CDR1 SGHAT, CDR2 FQNNGV. CDR3: CASSLGGPYEQYF. Here the CDR3 DNA reads TGTGCCAGCAGCTTGGGGGGGCCGTACGAGCAGTACTTC. Together with reference TRBV11-2 and TRBJ2-7, the CDR3 gives the full variable domain: EAGVAQSPRYKIIEKRQSVAFWCNPISGHATLYWYQQILGQGPKLLIQFQNNGVVDDSQLPKDRFSAERLKGVDSTLKIQPAKLEDSAVYLCASSLGGPYEQYFGPGTRLTVT.

Here the CDR3 DNA reads TGTGCCAGCAGTCCCCGGGACGGGAACAATGAGCAGTTCTTC. This codes for CASSPRDGNNEQFF. The V call is TRBV6-2 or TRBV6-3, the J call TRBJ2-1; D is tentatively TRBD1 or TRBD2 (5 bases each). Trimming took off 5 bases at V and 5 bases at J, with 13 bases between the two ends. The CDR3 runs to 14 residues. The germline V gene encodes CDR1 MNHEY and CDR2 SVGEGT.

This clone was recorded only once. The J gene is TRBJ1-2, the V gene TRBV5-6; a possible D gene is TRBD1 (6 bases). CDR1 is SGHDT, CDR2 YYEEEE, per germline. The CDR3 length is 15 residues. Trimming took 2 bases from V and 0 from J, leaving 11 bases between them. The CDR3 spells CASSFTGWTNYGYTF. The CDR3 DNA sequence: TGTGCCAGCAGCTTTACAGGGTGGACTAACTATGGCTACACCTTC.

The rearrangement links TRBV30 to TRBJ2-7; D remains ambiguous. The ends were cut back, 4 bases at V and 0 bases at J, with 10 bases in the middle. This CDR3 contains 13 residues. Germline CDR1 and CDR2: GTSNPN and SVGIG (reference sequence). The CDR3 DNA reads as TGTGCCTGGACCCCCCCGGGCTCCTACGAGCAGTACTTC. This gives the protein CAWTPPGSYEQYF.